Presented here are 18 T cell receptor beta chains from one specimen sequenced in a study of blood T cell repertoires in COVID-19. Profiling relied on immunoSEQ multiplex PCR, and the TCRdb table lists in-frame clones only, not all of them. The profile shows 300,000 or so clones, 80% to 90% of them singletons. The sample consisted of PBMCs or T cells enriched from blood (not recorded which). These receptors were obtained from a woman aged 40 to 50 with acute COVID-19.

This clone was seen more than once but under ten times. The J gene is TRBJ1-5, the V gene TRBV19; the match to TRBD1 covers 12 bases. This CDR3 contains 15 residues. Germline V gives CDR1 LNHDA, CDR2 SQIVND (reference sequence). The ends lost 4 bases at V and 7 bases at J; junction bases unmatched: 5. CDR3 region: CASSKGQGAGQPQHF. In DNA form, the CDR3 reads TGTGCCAGTAGTAAGGGACAGGGGGCAGGACAGCCCCAGCATTTT.

V usage is TRBV7-2 and J usage is TRBJ2-3, with 9 bases matching TRBD2. The junction had 9 bases not matched to a gene; V was cut back by 2 bases and J by 3 bases. This CDR3 is 17 amino acids long. Per germline, CDR1 SGHTA and CDR2 FQGNSA. CDR3 in amino acids: CASSLRGLREGTDTQYF. CDR3 nucleotide sequence: TGTGCCAGCAGCTTAAGGGGGTTGCGGGAGGGAACAGATACGCAGTATTTT.

This chain uses TRBV28 with TRBJ1-5, with TRBD1 matching over 8 bases. With 3 bases clipped from V and 1 base from J, the junction kept 14 bases outside the gene matches. The CDR3 is 19 amino acids. The germline CDR1 and CDR2 sequences are MDHEN and SYDVKM. CDR3: CASSLWWSGTGGSNQPQHF. In DNA, the CDR3 is TGTGCCAGCAGTTTGTGGTGGTCGGGGACAGGCGGCAGCAATCAGCCCCAGCATTTT.

The rearrangement joins TRBV3-1 (or the pseudogene TRBV3-2) to TRBJ1-2; 9 positions agree with TRBD1. Looked up from germline, CDR1 is LGHDT and CDR2 is YNNKEL (reference sequence). J gave up 4 bases and V 4 bases, and 7 bases lay outside the gene matches. The CDR3 runs to 15 residues. The CDR3 spells CASSPADRGLYGYTF. CDR3 sequence (DNA): TGTGCCAGCAGCCCCGCGGACAGGGGACTCTATGGCTACACCTTC.

The chain links TRBV2 to TRBJ2-7; possibly TRBD1 for D (5 bases). CDR3 length: 13 amino acids. The germline V and J ends were trimmed by 8 bases and 7 bases, with 18 bases remaining between them. CDR1 is SNHLY, CDR2 FYNNEI, per germline. CDR3 DNA sequence: TGTGCCAGCTGTTACTCGGAATCAGGGGAGCAGTACTTC. Its translation is CASCYSESGEQYF.

CDR3 amino acids: CASSQAYYEQYF. The CDR3, as DNA: TGTGCCAGCAGCCAAGCTTACTACGAGCAGTACTTC. The chain has TRBV3-1 (or the pseudogene TRBV3-2) and TRBJ2-7; D is ambiguous. This CDR3 is built from 12 residues. Per the germline V gene, CDR1 is LGHDT and CDR2 is YNNKEL (reference sequence). V gave up 1 base and J gave up 3 bases, with 4 bases separating them.

This clone was seen just once. The chain recombines TRBV3-1 (or the pseudogene TRBV3-2) with TRBJ1-2; TRBD1 aligns across 7 bases. CDR3 size: 17 residues. Germline-derived CDR1 and CDR2 are LGHDT and YNNKEL (reference sequence). With 4 bases clipped from V and 3 bases from J, the junction kept 14 bases outside the gene matches. CDR3 DNA: TGTGCCAGCAGCCCGCTAGGAACCAGGGGGGTTGACTATGGCTACACCTTC. Amino acid sequence: CASSPLGTRGVDYGYTF.

The chain combines TRBV28 with TRBJ2-7; a possible D gene is TRBD1 (6 bases). Germline lookup yields CDR1 MDHEN and CDR2 SYDVKM. CDR3 length: 14 residues. V lost 8 bases and J lost 6, with 20 bases in between. CDR3 loop: CASVPLQGTSEQYF. CDR3 sequence (DNA): TGTGCCAGCGTACCTCTCCAGGGGACGTCCGAGCAGTACTTC.

This clone was recorded many times. The genes are TRBV3-1 (or the pseudogene TRBV3-2) and TRBJ2-1; 9 nucleotides agree with TRBD2. Germline V lookup: CDR1 LGHDT, CDR2 YNNKEL (reference sequence). V was pared by 5 bases and J by 3 bases, with 8 bases of the junction left unmatched. CDR3 length equals 16 residues. CDR3 amino acids: CASSSISGRLYNEQFF. Here the CDR3 DNA reads TGTGCCAGCAGCTCCATTAGCGGGAGACTCTACAATGAGCAGTTCTTC.

This clone was counted a single time. The gene calls are TRBV3-1 (or the pseudogene TRBV3-2) and TRBJ1-5; tentative D call: TRBD1 (5 bases). The germline V gene has CDR1 LGHDT and CDR2 YNNKEL (reference sequence). Between the trimmed V and J ends, which lost 0 bases and 10 bases, there was a span of 16 bases. The length of the CDR3 is 15 residues. In nucleotides, the CDR3 is TGTGCCAGCAGCCAAGATCCGGGGGGGAGTCAACCCCAGCATTTT. Its protein is CASSQDPGGSQPQHF.

The CDR3, as DNA: TGTGCCAGCAGCCAAGACAGGGGCAACTATGGCTACACCTTC. Protein sequence: CASSQDRGNYGYTF. The chain couples TRBV3-1 (or the pseudogene TRBV3-2) to TRBJ1-2; TRBD1 is a possible D gene (6 bases). V was clipped by 0 bases and J by 2 bases, with 7 bases between them. Germline V lookup: CDR1 LGHDT, CDR2 YNNKEL (reference sequence). The CDR3 contains 14 residues.

The chain employs TRBV6-2 or TRBV6-3 and TRBJ2-7; D remains ambiguous. The length of the CDR3 is 11 residues. In germline, CDR1 is MNHEY, CDR2 SVGEGT. V was trimmed by 6 bases and J by 6 bases, leaving 9 bases between them. The CDR3, as DNA: TGTGCCAGCAGCCAAAGCCCCGAGCAGTACTTC. Its translation is CASSQSPEQYF.

The rearrangement uses TRBV28 and TRBJ2-1, with 11 positions matching TRBD2. The CDR3 spans 15 residues. CDR1 is MDHEN and CDR2 is SYDVKM in the germline V gene. The ends lost 6 bases at V and 4 bases at J; junction bases unmatched: 5. DNA of the CDR3: TGTGCCAGCAGCCGGACTAGCGGGCCTTACAATGAGCAGTTCTTC. Residues: CASSRTSGPYNEQFF.

The J gene is TRBJ1-4, the V gene TRBV10-3; D unresolved. The CDR3 runs 14 residues. Germline CDR1 is ENHRY and CDR2 is SYGVKD. V was pared by 3 bases and J by 5 bases, with 10 bases between. CDR3 region: CAISDTGGNEKLFF. CDR3 DNA sequence: TGTGCCATCAGTGACACCGGAGGAAATGAAAAACTGTTTTTT.

This chain connects TRBV18 to TRBJ1-1; D may be TRBD1 (6 bases). Germline values: CDR1 KGHSH, CDR2 LQKENI. The CDR3 is made up of 14 amino acids. V was pared by 2 bases and J by 5 bases, with 12 bases between. The CDR3 sequence: CASSPSRGQTEAFF. CDR3 DNA sequence: TGTGCCAGCTCACCATCTCGTGGACAGACTGAAGCTTTCTTT. Using reference TRBV18 and TRBJ1-1 for the parts outside the CDR3, the full variable domain is NAGVMQNPRHLVRRRGQEARLRCSPMKGHSHVYWYRQLPEEGLKFMVYLQKENIIDESGMPKERFSAEFPKEGPSILRIQQVVRGDSAAYFCASSPSRGQTEAFFGQGTRLTVV.

Here the CDR3 DNA reads TGTGCCAGCCTTATTCCAAGGGGTGAAGCTTTCTTT. Amino acids: CASLIPRGEAFF. This chain uses TRBV28 with TRBJ1-1; perhaps TRBD1 as D (5 bases). Trimming left V 8 bases short and J 7 bases short, with 14 bases between. The CDR3 runs 12 residues. Germline V CDR1 and CDR2: MDHEN, SYDVKM.

CDR3 sequence: CASSQPRTANYGYTF. The CDR3 DNA sequence: TGTGCCAGCAGCCAACCTCGGACAGCAAACTATGGCTACACCTTC. The rearrangement joins TRBV4-2 to TRBJ1-2, with a tentative D call TRBD1 (6 bases). CDR3 size: 15 residues. V was trimmed by 2 bases and J by 2 bases, leaving 12 bases between them. The germline V gene encodes CDR1 LGHNA and CDR2 YNFKEQ.

The chain uses TRBV4-3 and TRBJ2-4; 12 nucleotides agree with TRBD2. The CDR3 runs to 19 residues. Germline assignment: CDR1 LGHNA and CDR2 YSLEER. V lost 0 bases and J lost 0; bases outside the gene matches: 6. CDR3 in amino acids: CASSQEGLAGGLAKNIQYF. The DNA of the CDR3 is TGCGCCAGCAGCCAAGAGGGTCTAGCGGGAGGGCTAGCCAAAAACATTCAGTACTTC.